The sequence of this TCR beta chain was determined in a study of cytomegalovirus exposure and HLA in healthy donors. General observations from the study: A later analysis found that most CMV-associated TCR beta chains appeared HLA-restricted.

Details on this clone: Its specificity is unknown.

PCR used 60 Vbeta primers and 13 Jbeta primers. This table comes from immunoSEQ multiplex PCR, and its TCRdb copy is limited to in-frame clones, with some not included. The table has roughly 190,000 clones, about an eighth seen once; the top ten hold roughly 7.7%. Trimming at V came to 4 bases and at J to 4 bases, leaving 5 bases not matched to a gene. The CDR3 is made up of 15 amino acids. Germline-derived CDR1 and CDR2 are SSHAT and FNYEAQ (reference sequence). The J gene is TRBJ2-2, the V gene TRBV7-7, with TRBD1 identical over 8 bases. The sequencing input was PBMCs. The receptor comes from a man aged 50-59 years in good health and CMV-seropositive. The CDR3 here is CASSSTGAGTGELFF. CDR3 in DNA: TGTGCCAGCAGCTCGACAGGGGCGGGCACCGGGGAGCTGTTTTTT.